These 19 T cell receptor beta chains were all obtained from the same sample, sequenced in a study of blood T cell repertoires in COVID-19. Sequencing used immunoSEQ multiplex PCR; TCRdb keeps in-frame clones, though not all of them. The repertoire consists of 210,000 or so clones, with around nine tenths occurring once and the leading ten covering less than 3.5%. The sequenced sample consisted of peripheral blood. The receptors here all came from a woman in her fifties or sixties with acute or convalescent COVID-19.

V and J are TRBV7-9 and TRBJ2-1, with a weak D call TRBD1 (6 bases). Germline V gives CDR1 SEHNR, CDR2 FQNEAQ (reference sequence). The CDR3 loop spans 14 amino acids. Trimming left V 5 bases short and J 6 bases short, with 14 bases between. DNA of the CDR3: TGTGCCAGCAGCGTTTCCGGGACAACCAATGAGCAGTTCTTC. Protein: CASSVSGTTNEQFF.

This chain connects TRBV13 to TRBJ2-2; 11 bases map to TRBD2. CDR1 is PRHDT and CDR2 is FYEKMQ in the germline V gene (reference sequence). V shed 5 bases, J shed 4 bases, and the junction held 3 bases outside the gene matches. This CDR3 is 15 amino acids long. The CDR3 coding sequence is TGTGCCAGCAGCCGGGGACTAGCGGTCACCGGGGAGCTGTTTTTT. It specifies CASSRGLAVTGELFF.

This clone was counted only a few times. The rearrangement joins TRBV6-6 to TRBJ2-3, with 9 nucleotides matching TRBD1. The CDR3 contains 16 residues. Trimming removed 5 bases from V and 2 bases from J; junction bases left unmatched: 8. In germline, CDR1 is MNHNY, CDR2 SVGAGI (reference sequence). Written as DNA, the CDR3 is TGTGCCAGCAGTAAACTTCGGACAGGGGCCACAGATACGCAGTATTTT. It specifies CASSKLRTGATDTQYF.

CDR3 sequence (DNA): TGTGCCTTCGCAGCTAGCGGAACAGATACGCAGTATTTT. Its translation is CAFAASGTDTQYF. This chain uses TRBV30 with TRBJ2-3; TRBD2 matches 7 bases. This CDR3 has 13 amino acids. CDR1 is GTSNPN, CDR2 SVGIG, per germline (reference sequence). J was trimmed by 3 bases and V by 7 bases; bases with no gene match: 7.

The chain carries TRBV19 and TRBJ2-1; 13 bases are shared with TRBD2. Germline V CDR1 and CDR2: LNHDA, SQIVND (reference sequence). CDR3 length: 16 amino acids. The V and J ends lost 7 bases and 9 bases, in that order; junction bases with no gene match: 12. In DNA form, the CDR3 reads TGTGCCAGTACCATAGGGGGACTAGCGGGAAGTAGTGAGCAGTTCTTC. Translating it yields CASTIGGLAGSSEQFF.

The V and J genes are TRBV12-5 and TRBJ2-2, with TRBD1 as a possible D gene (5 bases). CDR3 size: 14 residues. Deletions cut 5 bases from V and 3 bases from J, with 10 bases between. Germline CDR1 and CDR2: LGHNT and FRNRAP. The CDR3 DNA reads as TGTGCTAGTGGTACCCAGGGCTACACCGGGGAGCTGTTTTTT. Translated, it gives CASGTQGYTGELFF.

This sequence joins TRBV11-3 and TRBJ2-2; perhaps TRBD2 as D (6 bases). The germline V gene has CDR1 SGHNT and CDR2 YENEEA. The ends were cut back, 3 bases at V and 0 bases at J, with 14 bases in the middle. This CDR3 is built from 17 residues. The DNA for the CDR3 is TGTGCCAGCAGCTTCGTTGTACTAGCTACGAACACCGGGGAGCTGTTTTTT. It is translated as CASSFVVLATNTGELFF.

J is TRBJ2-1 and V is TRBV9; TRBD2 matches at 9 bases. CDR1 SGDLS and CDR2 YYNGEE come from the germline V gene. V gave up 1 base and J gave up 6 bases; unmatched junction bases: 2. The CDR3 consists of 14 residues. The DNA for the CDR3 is TGTGCCAGCAGCGTAAGCGGGGGGCTCAATGAGCAGTTCTTC. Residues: CASSVSGGLNEQFF.

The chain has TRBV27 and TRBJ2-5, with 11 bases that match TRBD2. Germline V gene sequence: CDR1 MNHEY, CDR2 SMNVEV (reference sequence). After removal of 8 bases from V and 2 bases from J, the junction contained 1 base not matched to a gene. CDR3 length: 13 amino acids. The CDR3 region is CASRTSGQETQYF. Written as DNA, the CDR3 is TGTGCCAGCCGGACTAGCGGGCAAGAGACCCAGTACTTC.

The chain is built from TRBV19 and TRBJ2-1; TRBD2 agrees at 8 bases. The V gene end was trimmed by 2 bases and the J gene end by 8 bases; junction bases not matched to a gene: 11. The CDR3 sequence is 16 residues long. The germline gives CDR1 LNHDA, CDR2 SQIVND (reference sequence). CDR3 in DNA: TGTGCCAGTAGTATATCCAGCGGGTCCGGGAGGGATGAGCAGTTCTTC. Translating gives CASSISSGSGRDEQFF.

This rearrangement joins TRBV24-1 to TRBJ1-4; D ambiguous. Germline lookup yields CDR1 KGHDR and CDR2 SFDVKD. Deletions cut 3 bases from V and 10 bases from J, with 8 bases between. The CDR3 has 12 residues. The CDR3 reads CATSDAIGKLFF. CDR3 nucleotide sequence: TGTGCCACCAGTGATGCCATCGGAAAACTGTTTTTT.

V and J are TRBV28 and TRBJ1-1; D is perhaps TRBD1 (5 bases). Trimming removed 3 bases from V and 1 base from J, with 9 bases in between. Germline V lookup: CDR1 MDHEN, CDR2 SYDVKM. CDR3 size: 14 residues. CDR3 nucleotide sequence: TGTGCCAGCAGTTTCTACAGGCGGAACACTGAAGCTTTCTTT. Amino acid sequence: CASSFYRRNTEAFF.

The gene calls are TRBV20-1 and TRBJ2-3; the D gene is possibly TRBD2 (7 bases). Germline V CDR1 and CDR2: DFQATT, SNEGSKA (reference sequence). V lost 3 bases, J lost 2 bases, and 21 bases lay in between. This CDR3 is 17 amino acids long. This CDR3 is CSASPASGQIITDTQYF. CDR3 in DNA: TGCAGTGCTAGTCCGGCTAGCGGACAGATCATCACAGATACGCAGTATTTT.

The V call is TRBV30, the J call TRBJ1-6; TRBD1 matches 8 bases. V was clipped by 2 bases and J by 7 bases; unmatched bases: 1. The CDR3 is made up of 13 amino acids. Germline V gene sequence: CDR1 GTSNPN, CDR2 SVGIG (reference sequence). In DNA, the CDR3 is TGTGCCTGGAGTCGGGACAGGAATTCACCCCTCCACTTT. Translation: CAWSRDRNSPLHF.

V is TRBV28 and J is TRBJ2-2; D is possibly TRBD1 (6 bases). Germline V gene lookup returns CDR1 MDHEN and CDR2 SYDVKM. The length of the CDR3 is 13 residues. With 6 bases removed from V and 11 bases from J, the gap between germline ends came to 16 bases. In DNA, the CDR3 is TGTGCCAGCAGCTACGTCCGGGACAAAGAGCTGTTTTTT. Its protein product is CASSYVRDKELFF.

The CDR3 here is CASSYGQGINQPQHF. The CDR3 DNA reads as TGTGCCAGCAGTTACGGGCAGGGGATAAATCAGCCCCAGCATTTT. The genes are TRBV6-2 or TRBV6-3 and TRBJ1-5; possibly TRBD1 for D (6 bases). The CDR3 totals 15 residues. Trimming shortened V by 2 bases and J by 4 bases, and 12 bases separated the two germline ends. CDR1 is MNHEY, CDR2 SVGEGT, per germline.

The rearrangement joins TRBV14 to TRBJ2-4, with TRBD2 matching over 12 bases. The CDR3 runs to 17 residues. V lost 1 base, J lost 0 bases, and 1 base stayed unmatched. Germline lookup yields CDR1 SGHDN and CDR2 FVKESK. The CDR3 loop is CASSQGGLAGAKNIQYF. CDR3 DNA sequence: TGTGCCAGCAGCCAAGGGGGACTAGCGGGAGCCAAAAACATTCAGTACTTC.

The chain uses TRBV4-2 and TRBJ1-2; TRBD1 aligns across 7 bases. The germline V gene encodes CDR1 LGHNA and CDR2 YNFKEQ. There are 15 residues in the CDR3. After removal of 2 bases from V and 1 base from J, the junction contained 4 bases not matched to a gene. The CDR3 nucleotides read TGTGCCAGCAGCCAATGGGGACAGCTTAACTATGGCTACACCTTC. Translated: CASSQWGQLNYGYTF.

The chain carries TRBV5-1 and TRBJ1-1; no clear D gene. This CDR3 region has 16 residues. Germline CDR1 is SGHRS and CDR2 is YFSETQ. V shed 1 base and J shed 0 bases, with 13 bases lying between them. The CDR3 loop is CASSLSPFTVNTEAFF. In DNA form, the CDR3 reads TGCGCCAGCAGCTTGTCTCCCTTTACGGTGAACACTGAAGCTTTCTTT.